The 28 T cell receptor beta chains below come from one sample, sequenced in a study of control samples from healthy donors and cancer patients. Measured with immunoSEQ multiplex PCR; TCRdb has only the in-frame clones, and not every one. Seen here are 95,000 to 150,000 clones, around 87% observed once, and the top ten hold 2.5% to 3.5%. Sequencing was performed on blood. Receptor source: a man in his sixties in good health.

V and J are TRBV9 and TRBJ1-5; weak D call: TRBD1 (5 bases). Germline-derived CDR1 and CDR2 are SGDLS and YYNGEE. This CDR3 is 13 amino acids long. V was cut by 4 bases and J by 6 bases, with 11 bases left in between. This chain's CDR3 is CASSRAGGQPQHF. The CDR3 nucleotides read TGTGCCAGCAGCCGTGCGGGGGGTCAGCCCCAGCATTTT.

This clone was observed a few times. The V gene is TRBV9, the J gene TRBJ1-4; unclear D gene. Per the germline V gene, CDR1 is SGDLS and CDR2 is YYNGEE. Trimming removed 1 base at V and 0 bases at J, with 10 bases between. The CDR3 loop spans 16 amino acids. As DNA, the CDR3 is TGTGCCAGCAGCGTATCAGCCTCTGCAACTAATGAAAAACTGTTTTTT. Its translation is CASSVSASATNEKLFF.

The rearrangement links TRBV19 to TRBJ1-3; no reliable D call. With 7 bases removed from V and 2 bases from J, the gap between germline ends came to 9 bases. CDR1 and CDR2 from the germline V gene are LNHDA and SQIVND (reference sequence). The CDR3 loop spans 13 amino acids. The CDR3 is CASKPGTGNTIYF. CDR3 bases: TGTGCCAGTAAACCGGGAACTGGAAACACCATATATTTT.

The chain joins TRBV5-6 to TRBJ2-3; D is ambiguous. Trimming removed 4 bases from V and 4 bases from J, with 16 bases in between. Germline V gene data show CDR1 as SGHDT and CDR2 as YYEEEE. The CDR3 length is 15 residues. CDR3 DNA: TGTGCCAGCAGCCAGAATTTCCTAAGGGCAGATACGCAGTATTTT. Encoded protein: CASSQNFLRADTQYF. The variable domain in full, with the rest retrieved from reference TRBV5-6 and TRBJ2-3, is DAGVTQSPTHLIKTRGQQVTLRCSPKSGHDTVSWYQQALGQGPQFIFQYYEEEERQRGNFPDRFSGHQFPNYSSELNVNALLLGDSALYLCASSQNFLRADTQYFGPGTRLTVL.

CDR3 amino acids: CASSDTDTEAFF. The CDR3 bases are TGTGCCAGCAGTGATACGGACACTGAAGCTTTCTTT. This chain uses TRBV25-1 with TRBJ1-1; no firm D call. This CDR3 is 12 amino acids long. The germline gives CDR1 MGHDK, CDR2 SYGVNS. V lost 3 bases and J 3 bases, leaving 5 bases between the germline ends.

The chain employs TRBV4-3 and TRBJ2-1; 8 bases align to TRBD1. CDR1 LGHNA and CDR2 YSLEER come from the germline V gene. The CDR3 has 16 residues. The ends lost 0 bases at V and 5 bases at J; junction bases unmatched: 6. The DNA for the CDR3 is TGCGCCAGCAGCCAAGAACGGGACAGGCGACACAATGAGCAGTTCTTC. Translation gives CASSQERDRRHNEQFF.

J is TRBJ1-2 and V is TRBV7-8; D unresolved. The CDR3 runs to 15 residues. Germline CDR1 is SGHVS and CDR2 is FQNEAQ. Trimming cost V 1 base and J 0 bases, with 9 bases left between them. The CDR3 DNA follows: TGTGCCAGCAGCTTAGGGACGAAGACTAACTATGGCTACACCTTC. The encoded protein is CASSLGTKTNYGYTF.

This chain uses TRBV6-5 with TRBJ1-6, with TRBD1 identical over 10 bases. V dropped 7 bases and J dropped 8; count of bases not matched to a gene: 5. Germline V gene data show CDR1 as MNHEY and CDR2 as SVGAGI. The CDR3 totals 14 residues. The CDR3 sequence is CASTRTGGYSPLHF. CDR3 nucleotide sequence: TGTGCCAGCACTCGGACAGGGGGGTATTCACCCCTCCACTTT.

The V call is TRBV6-2 or TRBV6-3, the J call TRBJ1-6, with a tentative D call TRBD1 (5 bases). Per the germline V gene, CDR1 is MNHEY and CDR2 is SVGEGT. The V end was cut by 5 bases, the J end by 14 bases, with 16 bases between. This CDR3 contains 13 residues. CDR3 nucleotide sequence: TGTGCCAGCAGTAGAGGGGCGATTCCATCCCTCCACTTT. It codes for CASSRGAIPSLHF.

This rearrangement joins TRBV7-3 to TRBJ1-5; D remains ambiguous. CDR3 length equals 13 residues. Germline V gene data show CDR1 as SGHTA and CDR2 as FQGTGA. Trimming took 5 bases from V and 7 from J, leaving 12 bases between them. The CDR3 sequence: CASSPADGQPQHF. The CDR3 region has the DNA TGTGCCAGCAGCCCGGCGGACGGGCAGCCCCAGCATTTT.

The V gene is TRBV19, the J gene TRBJ1-1, with TRBD1 identical over 10 bases. The germline CDR1 and CDR2 sequences are LNHDA and SQIVND (reference sequence). J gave up 0 bases and V 4 bases, and 5 bases lay outside the gene matches. The CDR3 sequence is 16 residues long. The CDR3 sequence is CASSRDRGLLNTEAFF. CDR3 coding DNA: TGTGCCAGTAGTAGAGACAGGGGGCTCCTGAACACTGAAGCTTTCTTT.

The chain has TRBV11-3 and TRBJ2-1; 11 bases agree with TRBD1. Germline V gene lookup returns CDR1 SGHNT and CDR2 YENEEA. CDR3 length: 15 amino acids. The V and J ends lost 5 bases and 4 bases, in that order; junction bases with no gene match: 4. The CDR3 DNA reads TGTGCCAGCAGCGCTGGGACAGGGGGGTACAATGAGCAGTTCTTC. Translated: CASSAGTGGYNEQFF.

This sequence joins TRBV5-1 and TRBJ1-1; D ambiguous. V lost 0 bases and J lost 8, with 11 bases in between. Germline V gene lookup returns CDR1 SGHRS and CDR2 YFSETQ. The length of the CDR3 is 13 residues. The CDR3 DNA follows: TGCGCCAGCAGCTTGGACGGAATTGGGGAAGCTTTCTTT. It yields the protein CASSLDGIGEAFF.

The chain links TRBV10-3 to TRBJ2-7, with a weak D call TRBD1 (5 bases). Trimming took 8 bases from V and 2 from J, leaving 10 bases between them. In germline, CDR1 is ENHRY, CDR2 SYGVKD. The CDR3 spans 12 residues. The CDR3 nucleotides are TGTGCCATCGGGGCAGATGCCTACGAGCAGTACTTC. Translation: CAIGADAYEQYF.

This clone was observed a few times. The V gene is TRBV2, the J gene TRBJ1-5; TRBD1 is a possible D gene (6 bases). Trimming removed 4 bases from V and 6 bases from J, with 16 bases in between. Germline lookup yields CDR1 SNHLY and CDR2 FYNNEI. The CDR3 extends over 15 amino acids. The CDR3 is CASSGVRGQGQPQHF. The CDR3 DNA reads as TGTGCCAGCAGTGGTGTCAGGGGTCAGGGTCAGCCCCAGCATTTT.

The chain employs TRBV19 and TRBJ2-7; D is uncertain. CDR1 LNHDA and CDR2 SQIVND come from the germline V gene (reference sequence). V shed 3 bases and J shed 2 bases, with 11 bases lying between them. This CDR3 is built from 14 residues. CDR3 bases: TGTGCCAGTAGTATGGCAGGTCTCCCCTACGAGCAGTACTTC. Amino acid sequence: CASSMAGLPYEQYF. The full variable domain, its missing parts supplied by reference TRBV19 and TRBJ2-7, is DGGITQSPKYLFRKEGQNVTLSCEQNLNHDAMYWYRQDPGQGLRLIYYSQIVNDFQKGDIAEGYSVSREKKESFPLTVTSAQKNPTAFYLCASSMAGLPYEQYFGPGTRLTVT.

The J gene is TRBJ1-2, the V gene TRBV29-1; D is uncertain. CDR3 size: 14 residues. V was pared by 2 bases and J by 4 bases, with 14 bases between. Per germline, CDR1 SQVTM and CDR2 ANQGSEA. Written as DNA, the CDR3 is TGCAGCGTTGAACCCGGGGATTTCACCTATGGCTACACCTTC. Its protein is CSVEPGDFTYGYTF.

The V call is TRBV4-3, the J call TRBJ1-1; D unclear. Germline loops: CDR1 LGHNA, CDR2 YSLEER. Trimming shortened V by 1 base and J by 6 bases, and 15 bases separated the two germline ends. The CDR3 loop spans 15 amino acids. CDR3 nucleotides: TGCGCCAGCAGCCAAGCGGTGGTCGCGAGCGCTGAAGCTTTCTTT. It encodes CASSQAVVASAEAFF.

The gene calls are TRBV28 and TRBJ1-5; 7 bases fit TRBD1. This CDR3 region has 17 residues. Per germline, CDR1 MDHEN and CDR2 SYDVKM. The junction had 12 bases not matched to a gene; V was cut back by 7 bases and J by 0 bases. CDR3 sequence: CASTDRDRAYSNQPQHF. The CDR3 DNA is TGTGCCAGCACCGACAGGGACCGCGCTTATAGCAATCAGCCCCAGCATTTT.

The rearrangement joins TRBV18 to TRBJ2-7; D is unclear. The V and J ends lost 0 bases and 5 bases respectively, with 11 bases between them. The CDR3 spans 14 residues. The germline CDR1 and CDR2 sequences are KGHSH and LQKENI. CDR3 coding DNA: TGTGCCAGCTCACCACCGGTCAGGAACCACGAGCAGTACTTC. This sequence encodes CASSPPVRNHEQYF. The whole variable domain, filled in from reference TRBV18 and TRBJ2-7, reads NAGVMQNPRHLVRRRGQEARLRCSPMKGHSHVYWYRQLPEEGLKFMVYLQKENIIDESGMPKERFSAEFPKEGPSILRIQQVVRGDSAAYFCASSPPVRNHEQYFGPGTRLTVT.

The V gene is TRBV19, the J gene TRBJ1-4; D gene uncertain. The CDR3 consists of 12 residues. The germline V and J ends were trimmed by 6 bases and 3 bases, with 5 bases remaining between them. The germline V gene has CDR1 LNHDA and CDR2 SQIVND (reference sequence). The CDR3 DNA follows: TGTGCCAGTAGCGATTCTAATGAAAAACTGTTTTTT. Amino acid sequence: CASSDSNEKLFF. Full variable domain (remainder filled in from reference TRBV19 and TRBJ1-4): DGGITQSPKYLFRKEGQNVTLSCEQNLNHDAMYWYRQDPGQGLRLIYYSQIVNDFQKGDIAEGYSVSREKKESFPLTVTSAQKNPTAFYLCASSDSNEKLFFGSGTQLSVL.

The V gene is TRBV7-2, the J gene TRBJ2-3; 9 positions match TRBD2. The trim removed 0 bases at V and 3 bases at J, leaving 7 bases unmatched. Germline CDR1 reads SGHTA; CDR2 reads FQGNSA. This CDR3 is 17 amino acids long. CDR3 loop: CASSLAGGGGATDTQYF. The CDR3 coding sequence is TGTGCCAGCAGCTTAGCGGGCGGCGGGGGGGCTACAGATACGCAGTATTTT.

This rearrangement joins TRBV6-5 to TRBJ1-2, with a weak D call TRBD1 (6 bases). V lost 10 bases and J lost 3, with 15 bases in between. Germline V lookup: CDR1 MNHEY, CDR2 SVGAGI. The CDR3 consists of 13 residues. The CDR3 loop is CATTPGAHYGYTF. Written as DNA, the CDR3 is TGTGCCACTACCCCGGGGGCTCACTATGGCTACACCTTC.

This chain joins TRBV3-1 (or the pseudogene TRBV3-2) and TRBJ1-6; maybe TRBD1 (5 bases). The V gene lost 0 bases and the J gene lost 0 bases, with 12 bases spanning the gap. This CDR3 region has 18 residues. The germline CDR1 and CDR2 sequences are LGHDT and YNNKEL (reference sequence). CDR3 region: CASSQDSGLSSYNSPLHF. The CDR3 bases are TGTGCCAGCAGCCAAGATTCGGGGCTAAGCTCCTATAATTCACCCCTCCACTTT.

The chain couples TRBV2 to TRBJ2-7; either TRBD1 or TRBD2 may supply D (5 bases each). Per the germline V gene, CDR1 is SNHLY and CDR2 is FYNNEI. The CDR3 is made up of 12 amino acids. V gave up 5 bases and J gave up 6 bases, with 11 bases separating them. The CDR3 loop reads CASSQTGLEQYF. CDR3 DNA sequence: TGTGCCAGCAGTCAAACGGGGCTCGAGCAGTACTTC.

This sequence joins TRBV18 and TRBJ1-2, with D perhaps TRBD1 (5 bases). Germline CDR1 KGHSH, CDR2 LQKENI. The CDR3 extends over 13 amino acids. Trimming cost V 3 bases and J 3 bases, with 8 bases left between them. In DNA form, the CDR3 reads TGTGCCAGCTCACCGGACACCTACTATGGCTACACCTTC. Encoded protein: CASSPDTYYGYTF.

Comments on this clone: Different DNA sequences within this sample yield the same CDR3. V and J are TRBV7-2 and TRBJ2-3, with a possible D match to TRBD2 (7 bases). CDR1 and CDR2 from the germline V gene are SGHTA and FQGNSA. The CDR3 is 15 amino acids. V shed 1 base and J shed 2 bases, with 10 bases lying between them. The DNA for the CDR3 is TGTGCCAGCAGCTTAGTGGGGGGGCCCACAGATACGCAGTATTTT. This encodes CASSLVGGPTDTQYF. The full variable domain, with the rest looked up from reference TRBV7-2 and TRBJ2-3, is GAGVSQSPSNKVTEKGKDVELRCDPISGHTALYWYRQSLGQGLEFLIYFQGNSAPDKSGLPSDRFSAERTGGSVSTLTIQRTQQEDSAVYLCASSLVGGPTDTQYFGPGTRLTVL.

The V gene is TRBV7-2, the J gene TRBJ1-2; D might be TRBD1 (5 bases). The V gene's germline CDR1 is SGHTA and CDR2 FQGNSA. The V gene lost 0 bases and the J gene lost 8 bases, with 13 bases spanning the gap. CDR3 size: 14 residues. CDR3 in amino acids: CASSLAFGARGYTF. Here the CDR3 DNA reads TGTGCCAGCAGCTTAGCGTTTGGGGCTCGGGGCTACACCTTC.